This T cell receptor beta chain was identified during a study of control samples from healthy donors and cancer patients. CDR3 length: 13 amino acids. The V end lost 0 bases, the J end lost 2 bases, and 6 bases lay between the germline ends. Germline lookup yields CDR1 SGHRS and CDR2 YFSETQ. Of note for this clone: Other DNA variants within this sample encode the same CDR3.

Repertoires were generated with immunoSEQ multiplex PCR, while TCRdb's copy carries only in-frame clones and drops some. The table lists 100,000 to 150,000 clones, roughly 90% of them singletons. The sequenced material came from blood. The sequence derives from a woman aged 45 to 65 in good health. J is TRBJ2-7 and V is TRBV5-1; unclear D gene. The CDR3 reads CASSLGLTYEQYF. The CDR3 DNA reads TGCGCCAGCAGCTTGGGTCTTACCTACGAGCAGTACTTC. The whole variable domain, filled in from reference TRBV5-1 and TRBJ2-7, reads KAGVTQTPRYLIKTRGQQVTLSCSPISGHRSVSWYQQTPGQGLQFLFEYFSETQRNKGNFPGRFSGRQFSNSRSEMNVSTLELGDSALYLCASSLGLTYEQYFGPGTRLTVT.